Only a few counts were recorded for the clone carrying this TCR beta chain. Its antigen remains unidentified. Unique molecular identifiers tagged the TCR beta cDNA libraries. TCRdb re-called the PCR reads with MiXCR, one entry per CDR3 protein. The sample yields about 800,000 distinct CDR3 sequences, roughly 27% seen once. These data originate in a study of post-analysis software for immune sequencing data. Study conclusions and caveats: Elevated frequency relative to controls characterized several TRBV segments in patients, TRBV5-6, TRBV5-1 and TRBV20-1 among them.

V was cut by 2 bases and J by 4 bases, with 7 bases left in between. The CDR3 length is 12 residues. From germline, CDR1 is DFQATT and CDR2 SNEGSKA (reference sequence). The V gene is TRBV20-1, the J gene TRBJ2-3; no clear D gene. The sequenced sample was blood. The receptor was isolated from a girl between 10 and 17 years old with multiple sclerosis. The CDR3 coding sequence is TGCAGTGCTAGATTCCCTCCAGATACGCAGTATTTT. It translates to CSARFPPDTQYF.